This TCR beta chain was recorded in a study of blood T cell repertoires in COVID-19. The overall study: Donors in the United States, Italy and Spain gave samples during acute or convalescent COVID-19. T cells, B-cell-depleted T cells, or PBMCs supplied cDNA or gDNA.

TCRdb's copy holds only in-frame clones and misses some; the assay was immunoSEQ multiplex PCR. The data hold about 64,000 clones, with over 75% observed a single time. This receptor was taken from a man aged 80 or over with acute or convalescent COVID-19. The sequenced sample consisted of peripheral blood.

CDR3 bases: TGTGCCAGCAGCGCGACGGGGGGGCATCAGCCCCAGCATTTT. Protein: CASSATGGHQPQHF. The chain couples TRBV3-1 (or the pseudogene TRBV3-2) to TRBJ1-5; TRBD1 might be the D (6 bases). Deletions cut 5 bases from V and 5 bases from J, with 13 bases between. The CDR3 contains 14 residues. Germline CDR1 LGHDT, CDR2 YNNKEL (reference sequence).